Presented here are 17 T cell receptor beta chains from one specimen sequenced in a study of Ad26.COV2.S vaccination and SARS-CoV-2 variants. The sample's treatment: 15 to 20 received Ad26.COV2.S at low or high dose, single or two shots; several received placebo; per-sample allocation not given. Sampling occurred on day 63 after the first vaccine or placebo injection. Clones were read by immunoSEQ multiplex PCR, and TCRdb kept only the in-frame ones, dropping some. In the table there are hundreds of thousands of clones, 92% of which are singletons. Material: peripheral blood, obtained in a trial of Ad26.COV2.S vaccine versus placebo. These receptors originate from a person between 18 and 60 years old who received the Ad26.COV2.S COVID-19 vaccine or a placebo.

The chain is built from TRBV7-6 and TRBJ1-4; D is perhaps TRBD1 (5 bases). Germline V gene lookup returns CDR1 SGHVS and CDR2 FNYEAQ. There are 15 residues in the CDR3. Trimming cost V 5 bases and J 3 bases, with 13 bases left between them. The CDR3: CASSAAGSPNEKLFF. As DNA, the CDR3 is TGTGCCAGCAGCGCGGCAGGGTCCCCTAATGAAAAACTGTTTTTT.

This clone has just one count. This chain joins TRBV11-2 and TRBJ2-7; D might be TRBD1 (6 bases). Germline loops: CDR1 SGHAT, CDR2 FQNNGV. This CDR3 spans 14 amino acids. V was trimmed by 3 bases and J by 3 bases, leaving 12 bases between them. The CDR3 spells CASSFFRGDYEQYF. DNA for the CDR3: TGTGCCAGCAGCTTTTTCAGGGGAGACTACGAGCAGTACTTC.

Regarding this clone: Relative to the germline gene, one junction end is altered; a read error may explain this. This chain links TRBV6-2 or TRBV6-3 with TRBJ2-3; 14 bases match TRBD2. Germline V gene lookup returns CDR1 MNHEY and CDR2 SVGEGT. The CDR3 spans 17 residues. The CDR3 is CASSLGGLAGVTDTQYF. In nucleotides, the CDR3 is TGTGCCAGTAGTTTGGGGGGACTAGCGGGGGTCACAGATACGCAGTATTTT.

The gene calls are TRBV18 and TRBJ2-1, with D perhaps TRBD2 (6 bases). The CDR3 spans 15 residues. The germline V gene has CDR1 KGHSH and CDR2 LQKENI. V was pared by 3 bases and J by 7 bases, with 16 bases between. Here the CDR3 DNA reads TGTGCCAGCTCACCGAAGGAGGGCCTTAAGAATGAGCAGTTCTTC. Its protein is CASSPKEGLKNEQFF.

V usage is TRBV9 and J usage is TRBJ1-5; TRBD1 is a possible D gene (5 bases). Between the trimmed V and J ends, which lost 4 bases and 0 bases, there was a span of 8 bases. Germline CDR1 and CDR2: SGDLS and YYNGEE. The CDR3 has 14 amino acids. DNA of the CDR3: TGTGCCAGCAGCCCCGGGGCTAGCAATCAGCCCCAGCATTTT. Protein sequence: CASSPGASNQPQHF.

The CDR3 reads CASSAVRGTEAFF. CDR3 sequence (DNA): TGTGCCAGCAGCGCTGTCAGGGGGACTGAAGCTTTCTTT. The chain combines TRBV7-2 with TRBJ1-1, with 7 bases matching TRBD1. This CDR3 contains 13 residues. Germline assignment: CDR1 SGHTA and CDR2 FQGNSA. The V and J ends lost 5 bases and 5 bases, in that order; junction bases with no gene match: 5. The full variable domain, with the rest looked up from reference TRBV7-2 and TRBJ1-1, is GAGVSQSPSNKVTEKGKDVELRCDPISGHTALYWYRQSLGQGLEFLIYFQGNSAPDKSGLPSDRFSAERTGGSVSTLTIQRTQQEDSAVYLCASSAVRGTEAFFGQGTRLTVV.

The chain links TRBV19 to TRBJ1-3; 7 bases map to TRBD1. This CDR3 has 14 residues. After removal of 7 bases from V and 2 bases from J, the junction contained 5 bases not matched to a gene. Germline CDR1 and CDR2: LNHDA and SQIVND (reference sequence). CDR3 nucleotides: TGTGCCAGTACTGAGGGGGCGGCTGGAAACACCATATATTTT. Its translation is CASTEGAAGNTIYF.

The chain combines TRBV4-3 with TRBJ1-2, with D possibly matching TRBD1 (6 bases). Germline V lookup: CDR1 LGHNA, CDR2 YSLEER. The V gene lost 0 bases and the J gene lost 3 bases, with 8 bases spanning the gap. This CDR3 is 14 amino acids long. The CDR3 DNA sequence: TGCGCCAGCAGCCAAGAGACAGGATACTATGGCTACACCTTC. It translates to CASSQETGYYGYTF.

V and J are TRBV10-1 and TRBJ2-7; possible D gene TRBD1, 6 bases. Germline loops: CDR1 WNHNN, CDR2 SYGVQD (reference sequence). There are 12 residues in the CDR3. With 2 bases removed from V and 8 bases from J, the gap between germline ends came to 10 bases. The CDR3 DNA reads TGCGCCAGCAGTGAGGCAGGGGACAAGCAGTACTTC. Amino acid sequence: CASSEAGDKQYF.

This clone was counted between two and nine times. This rearrangement joins TRBV10-1 to TRBJ1-6; D gene ambiguous. With 2 bases removed from V and 9 bases from J, the gap between germline ends came to 11 bases. Germline values: CDR1 WNHNN, CDR2 SYGVQD (reference sequence). This CDR3 is built from 14 residues. Written as DNA, the CDR3 is TGCGCCAGCAGTGAGGAGACATCGGGTTCACCCCTCCACTTT. Amino acid sequence: CASSEETSGSPLHF.

The V call is TRBV9, the J call TRBJ1-5, with 11 bases matching TRBD1. Germline-derived CDR1 and CDR2 are SGDLS and YYNGEE. V lost 4 bases to trimming and J lost 4 bases; unmatched junction nucleotides: 4. This CDR3 spans 15 amino acids. The CDR3 bases are TGTGCCAGCAGCAGGACAGGGGGCGAAAATCAGCCCCAGCATTTT. It translates to CASSRTGGENQPQHF.

The chain employs TRBV6-4 and TRBJ2-3; the D gene is possibly TRBD1 (6 bases). The V gene lost 6 bases and the J gene lost 2 bases, with 15 bases spanning the gap. CDR1 is MRHNA, CDR2 SNTAGT, per germline. The CDR3 spans 15 residues. This CDR3 reads CASSPSGEITDTQYF. In DNA form, the CDR3 reads TGTGCCAGCAGCCCCTCAGGGGAGATCACAGATACGCAGTATTTT.

This chain connects TRBV7-9 to TRBJ2-5; D unresolved. The V gene lost 8 bases and the J gene lost 2 bases, with 12 bases spanning the gap. The germline gives CDR1 SEHNR, CDR2 FQNEAQ (reference sequence). This CDR3 region has 13 residues. The CDR3 DNA follows: TGTGCCAGCGAAAGGAACGTACAAGAGACCCAGTACTTC. Its protein is CASERNVQETQYF. Combining the CDR3 with reference TRBV7-9 and TRBJ2-5 gives the whole variable domain DTGVSQNPRHKITKRGQNVTFRCDPISEHNRLYWYRQTLGQGPEFLTYFQNEAQLEKSRLLSDRFSAERPKGSFSTLEIQRTEQGDSAMYLCASERNVQETQYFGPGTRLLVL.

In this sample, this clone turned up once. The chain links TRBV27 to TRBJ2-7, with 9 positions matching TRBD1. CDR1 is MNHEY, CDR2 SMNVEV, per germline (reference sequence). V was clipped by 5 bases and J by 6 bases; unmatched bases: 8. The CDR3 loop spans 14 amino acids. CDR3 loop: CASSKPGQGPEQYF. Here the CDR3 DNA reads TGTGCCAGCAGTAAACCGGGACAGGGACCCGAGCAGTACTTC.

The J gene is TRBJ2-7, the V gene TRBV9; tentative D call: TRBD2 (5 bases). The germline CDR1 and CDR2 sequences are SGDLS and YYNGEE. The CDR3 has 16 amino acids. Deletions cut 0 bases from V and 0 bases from J, with 13 bases between. The CDR3 DNA follows: TGTGCCAGCAGCGTAGCTTTGGGAGATGGCTCCTACGAGCAGTACTTC. As protein: CASSVALGDGSYEQYF.

This sequence joins TRBV18 and TRBJ2-1, with D maybe TRBD1 (6 bases). The V gene lost 4 bases and the J gene lost 8 bases, with 18 bases spanning the gap. Germline CDR1 and CDR2: KGHSH and LQKENI. The CDR3 runs to 15 residues. CDR3 sequence: CASSQAGFEGDEQFF. The CDR3 DNA sequence: TGTGCCAGCTCACAGGCTGGTTTTGAGGGGGATGAGCAGTTCTTC.

This rearrangement joins TRBV11-2 to TRBJ2-7; D is uncertain. This CDR3 is 14 amino acids long. CDR1 is SGHAT and CDR2 is FQNNGV in the germline V gene. Trimming removed 3 bases from V and 0 bases from J, with 9 bases in between. The CDR3 sequence: CASSFYTVSYEQYF. The DNA of the CDR3 is TGTGCCAGCAGCTTTTATACAGTCTCCTACGAGCAGTACTTC.